This T cell receptor beta chain was obtained from a study of blood T cell repertoires in acute mononucleosis (dated by TCRdb to about 2020). At the level of the whole study: Acute-phase samples, which represented the primary response, were collected within 2 weeks of symptom onset. In the acute phase, YVL-BR-specific cells accounted for a mean of approximately 2% of blood CD8 T cells, and GLC-BM-specific cells for a mean of about 1.1%. The mean blood EBV load was 3.8 log10 genome copies per million B cells in acute infection and about 2.7 at convalescence.

For TCR profiling, total RNA from at least 9,000 sorted tetramer+ CD8 T cells was reverse transcribed into cDNA. PCR amplification of CDR3 regions used primers annealing to V and J regions and added unique molecular identifiers so that templates could be tracked. The immunoSEQ platform, including its sequencing and error-correction standards, was used to profile TCRalpha and TCRbeta chains. The original pipeline was this. Clonal copy numbers were corrected for sequencing and PCR errors, and IMGT conventions were followed to define CDR3s. Analysis was limited to productive rearrangements and used immunoSEQ Analyzer versions 2.0 and 3.0, and gene-pairing frequencies were further processed in Microsoft Excel. Circos plots were used to visualize V-J pairings, and MEME plus a custom motifSearch program were used to find CDR3 motifs. The OLGA algorithm was used to calculate the probability of generation of TCR sequences. Clonotypes found at both visits were termed persistent, clonotypes found only in the acute phase were termed nonpersistent, and clonotypes found only at convalescence were termed de novo. Any amino acid clonotype used by more than one donor was defined as a public TCR. Sourced from immuneACCESS, this table was stored by TCRdb with only in-frame sequences that have V and J called. A share of the clones is absent; for the studies checked, an unresolved V gene accounts for under half, and the remainder has no known explanation. V and J calls and clone size come straight from that table; D and trimming were deduced from the DNA. The sample has roughly 2,000 clones on record, approximately 28% of them singletons. Around 69% of the sample lies in the top ten.

This clone was observed a few times. Per-base quality was not reported, and no clone a single base away is much larger than it. V and J lose 3 bases and 7 bases, and a span of 12 bases separates them. Inclusive of the bounding cysteine and phenylalanine, the CDR3 is 14 residues long. The DNA shown is the 42-base CDR3, in frame from base 1. Reading the germline V gene gives CDR1 MRHNA and CDR2 SNTAGT. The investigation overall reported the following: Only a few donors were included in the cohort, so group averages were based on very few individuals. Although only 8% to 9.5% of unique acute clonotypes carried over into convalescence, these persisting clonotypes made up most of the response, and the remainder were seemingly replaced by new, diverse de novo clonotypes. For BRLF1 (YVL-BR), TCRalpha CDR3 motifs played a dominant role and TCRbeta a minimal role in TCR repertoire selection. Because only a fraction of each donor's blood was analyzed, sampling error might partly account for the low clonotype overlap between the acute and convalescent samples.

Reading the label with the study, this specimen's time point is: acute infectious mononucleosis, at clinical presentation within 2 weeks of symptom onset (visit 1). Over primary infection, the study followed CD8 T cell responses to two immunodominant EBV epitopes: BRLF1 109 (YVL-BR) and BMLF1 280 (GLC-BM). A positive serum heterophile antibody test together with EBV viral capsid antigen-specific IgM pointed to primary EBV infection. Magnetic positive selection (MACS) was first used to enrich total CD8 T cells from PBMCs. A FACSAria III was used to sort live CD3+ CD8+ tetramer+ cells to a purity above 95%. A PE-conjugated tetramer loaded with the BRLF1 109-117 peptide was used to sort the cells. TCR repertoires of EBV epitope-specific CD8 T cells were deep-sequenced directly ex vivo after tetramer sorting, at acute infection and at convalescence. A few people aged roughly 18 to 30 with clinical acute infectious mononucleosis and laboratory evidence of primary EBV infection were used as donors. Heparinized peripheral blood was collected once when donors presented clinically with mononucleosis symptoms and a second time roughly 6 months afterward. Ficoll-Paque density gradient centrifugation was used to isolate PBMCs.

This TCR was recovered from a man aged 18-30 years with infectious mononucleosis caused by EBV. The sequencing here drew on EBV YVL epitope tetramer+ CD8+ T cells sorted from PBMCs, taken during acute infectious mononucleosis. According to the study, the label for this sample's cell subset or site signals: CD8 T cells binding a tetramer with EBV BRLF1 109-117 peptide (YVL-BR). This receptor chain uses TRBV6-4 and TRBJ2-2; matching of 5 bases hints at TRBD1 as the D gene. The DNA reads as follows: TGTGCCAGCAGTGAGATTCTAGGGGTCGGGGAGCTGTTTTTT. This codes for CASSEILGVGELFF.